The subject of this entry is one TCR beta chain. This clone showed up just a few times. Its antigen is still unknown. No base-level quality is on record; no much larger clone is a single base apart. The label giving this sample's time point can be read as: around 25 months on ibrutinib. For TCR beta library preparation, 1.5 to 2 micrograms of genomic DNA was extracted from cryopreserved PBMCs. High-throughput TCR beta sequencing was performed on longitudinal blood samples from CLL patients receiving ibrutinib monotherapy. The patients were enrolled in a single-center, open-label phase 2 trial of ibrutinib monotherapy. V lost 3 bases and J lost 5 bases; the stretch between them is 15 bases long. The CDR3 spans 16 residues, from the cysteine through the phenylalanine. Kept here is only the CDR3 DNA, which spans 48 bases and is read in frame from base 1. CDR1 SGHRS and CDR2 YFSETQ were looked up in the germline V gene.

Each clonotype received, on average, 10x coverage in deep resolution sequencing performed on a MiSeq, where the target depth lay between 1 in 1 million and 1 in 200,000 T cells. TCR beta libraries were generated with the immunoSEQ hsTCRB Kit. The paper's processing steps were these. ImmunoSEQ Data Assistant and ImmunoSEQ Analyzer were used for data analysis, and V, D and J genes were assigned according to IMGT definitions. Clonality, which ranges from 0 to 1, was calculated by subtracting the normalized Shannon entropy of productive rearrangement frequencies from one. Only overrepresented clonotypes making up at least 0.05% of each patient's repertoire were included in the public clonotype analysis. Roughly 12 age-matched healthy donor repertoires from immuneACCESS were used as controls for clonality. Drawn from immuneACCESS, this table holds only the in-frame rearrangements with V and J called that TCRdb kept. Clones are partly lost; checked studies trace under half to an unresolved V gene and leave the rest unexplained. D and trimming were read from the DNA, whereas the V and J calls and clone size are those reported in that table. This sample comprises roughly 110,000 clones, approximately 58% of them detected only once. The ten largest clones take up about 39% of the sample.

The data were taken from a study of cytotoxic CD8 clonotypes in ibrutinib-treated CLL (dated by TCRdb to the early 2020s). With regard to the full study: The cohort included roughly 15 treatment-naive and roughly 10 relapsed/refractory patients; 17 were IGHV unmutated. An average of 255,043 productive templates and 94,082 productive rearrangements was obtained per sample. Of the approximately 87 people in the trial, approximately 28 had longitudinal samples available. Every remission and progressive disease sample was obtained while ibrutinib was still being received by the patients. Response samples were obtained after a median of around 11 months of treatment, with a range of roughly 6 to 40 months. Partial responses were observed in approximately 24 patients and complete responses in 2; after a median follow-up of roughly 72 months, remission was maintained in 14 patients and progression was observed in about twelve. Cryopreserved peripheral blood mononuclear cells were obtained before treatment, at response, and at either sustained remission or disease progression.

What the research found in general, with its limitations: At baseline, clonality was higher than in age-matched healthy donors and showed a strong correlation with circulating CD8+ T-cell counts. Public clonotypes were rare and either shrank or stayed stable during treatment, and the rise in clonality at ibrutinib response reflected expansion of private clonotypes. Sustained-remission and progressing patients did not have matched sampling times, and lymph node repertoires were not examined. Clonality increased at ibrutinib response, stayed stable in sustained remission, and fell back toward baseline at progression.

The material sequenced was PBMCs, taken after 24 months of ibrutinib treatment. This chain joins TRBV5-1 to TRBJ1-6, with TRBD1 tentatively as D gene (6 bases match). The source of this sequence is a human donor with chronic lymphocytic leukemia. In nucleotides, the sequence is TGCGCCAGCAGCTCCGGACAGCTCGCTGATAATTCACCCCTCCACTTT. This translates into CASSSGQLADNSPLHF.